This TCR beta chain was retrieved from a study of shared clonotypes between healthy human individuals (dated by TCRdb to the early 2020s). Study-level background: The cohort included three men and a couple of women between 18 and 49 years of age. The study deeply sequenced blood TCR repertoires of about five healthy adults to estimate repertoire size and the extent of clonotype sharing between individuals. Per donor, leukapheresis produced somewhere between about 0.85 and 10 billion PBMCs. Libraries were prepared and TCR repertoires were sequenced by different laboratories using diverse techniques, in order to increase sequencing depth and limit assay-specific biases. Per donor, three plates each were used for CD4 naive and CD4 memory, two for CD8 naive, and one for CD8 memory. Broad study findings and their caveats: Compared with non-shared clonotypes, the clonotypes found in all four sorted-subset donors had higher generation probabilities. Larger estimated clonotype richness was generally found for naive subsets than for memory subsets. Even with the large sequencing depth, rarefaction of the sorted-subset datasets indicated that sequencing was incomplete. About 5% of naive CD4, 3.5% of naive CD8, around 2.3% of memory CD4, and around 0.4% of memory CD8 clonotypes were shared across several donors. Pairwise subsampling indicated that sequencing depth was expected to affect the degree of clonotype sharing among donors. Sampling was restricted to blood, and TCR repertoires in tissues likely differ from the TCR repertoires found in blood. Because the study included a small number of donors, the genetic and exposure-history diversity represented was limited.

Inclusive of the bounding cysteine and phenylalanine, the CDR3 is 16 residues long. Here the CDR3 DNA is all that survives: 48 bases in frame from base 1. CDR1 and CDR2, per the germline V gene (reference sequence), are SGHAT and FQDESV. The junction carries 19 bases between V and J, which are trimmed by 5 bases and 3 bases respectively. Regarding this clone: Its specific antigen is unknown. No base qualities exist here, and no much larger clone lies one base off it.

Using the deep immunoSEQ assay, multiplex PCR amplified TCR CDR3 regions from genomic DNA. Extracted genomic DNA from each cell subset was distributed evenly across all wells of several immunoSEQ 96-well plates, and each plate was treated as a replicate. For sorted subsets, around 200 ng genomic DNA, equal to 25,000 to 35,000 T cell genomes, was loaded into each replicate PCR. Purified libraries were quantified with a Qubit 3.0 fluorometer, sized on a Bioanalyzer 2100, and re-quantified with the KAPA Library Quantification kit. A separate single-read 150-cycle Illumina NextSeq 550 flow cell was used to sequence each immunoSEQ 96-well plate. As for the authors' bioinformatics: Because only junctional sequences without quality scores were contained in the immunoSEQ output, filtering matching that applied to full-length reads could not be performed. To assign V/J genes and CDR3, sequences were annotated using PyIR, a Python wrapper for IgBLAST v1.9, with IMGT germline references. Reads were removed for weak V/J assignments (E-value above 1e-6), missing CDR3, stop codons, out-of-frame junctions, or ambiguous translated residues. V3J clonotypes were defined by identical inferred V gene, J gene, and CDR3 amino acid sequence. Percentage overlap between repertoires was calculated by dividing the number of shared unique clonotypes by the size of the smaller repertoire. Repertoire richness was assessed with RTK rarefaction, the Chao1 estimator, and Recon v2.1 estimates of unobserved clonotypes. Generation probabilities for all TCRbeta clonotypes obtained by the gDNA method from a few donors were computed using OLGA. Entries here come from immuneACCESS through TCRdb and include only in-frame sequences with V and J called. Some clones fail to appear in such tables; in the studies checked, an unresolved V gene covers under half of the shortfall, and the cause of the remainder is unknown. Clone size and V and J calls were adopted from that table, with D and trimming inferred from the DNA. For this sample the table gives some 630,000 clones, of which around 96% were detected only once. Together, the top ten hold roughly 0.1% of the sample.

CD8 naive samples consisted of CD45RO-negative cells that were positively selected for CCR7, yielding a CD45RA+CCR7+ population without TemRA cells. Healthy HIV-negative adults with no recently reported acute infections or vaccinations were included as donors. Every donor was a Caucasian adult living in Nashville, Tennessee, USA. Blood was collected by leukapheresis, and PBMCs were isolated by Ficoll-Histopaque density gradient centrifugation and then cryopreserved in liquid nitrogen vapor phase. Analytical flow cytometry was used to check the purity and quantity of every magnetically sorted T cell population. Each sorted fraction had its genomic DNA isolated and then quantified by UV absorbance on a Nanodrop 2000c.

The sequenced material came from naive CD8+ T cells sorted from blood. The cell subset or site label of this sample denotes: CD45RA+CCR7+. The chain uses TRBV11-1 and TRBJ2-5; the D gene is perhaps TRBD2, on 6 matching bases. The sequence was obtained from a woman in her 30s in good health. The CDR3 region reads CASSLTWGGEEETQYF. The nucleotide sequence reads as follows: TGTGCCAGCAGCCTAACCTGGGGCGGGGAGGAAGAGACCCAGTACTTC.